What follows is one TCR beta chain and its context. Germline CDR1 reads SGHTA; CDR2 reads FQGNSA. CDR3 length: 16 residues. V lost 3 bases and J lost 0; bases outside the gene matches: 4. The record originates from a study of blood T cell repertoires in COVID-19. Original data processing: Reference gene primer amplification in the assay estimated nucleated cell counts. Generated by immunoSEQ multiplex PCR, the TCRdb table keeps only in-frame clones and is missing some. V and J calls and clone size come straight from that table; D and trimming were deduced from the DNA. The sample yields about 200,000 clones, over 85% seen once.

Sequenced: PBMCs or T cells enriched from blood (not recorded which). This chain links TRBV7-2 with TRBJ2-3; TRBD2 matches 9 bases. This TCR came from a woman aged 25 to 45 with acute COVID-19. The CDR3 sequence is CASSLRLAVSTDTQYF. In nucleotides, the CDR3 is TGTGCCAGCAGCTTGAGACTAGCGGTTAGCACAGATACGCAGTATTTT.